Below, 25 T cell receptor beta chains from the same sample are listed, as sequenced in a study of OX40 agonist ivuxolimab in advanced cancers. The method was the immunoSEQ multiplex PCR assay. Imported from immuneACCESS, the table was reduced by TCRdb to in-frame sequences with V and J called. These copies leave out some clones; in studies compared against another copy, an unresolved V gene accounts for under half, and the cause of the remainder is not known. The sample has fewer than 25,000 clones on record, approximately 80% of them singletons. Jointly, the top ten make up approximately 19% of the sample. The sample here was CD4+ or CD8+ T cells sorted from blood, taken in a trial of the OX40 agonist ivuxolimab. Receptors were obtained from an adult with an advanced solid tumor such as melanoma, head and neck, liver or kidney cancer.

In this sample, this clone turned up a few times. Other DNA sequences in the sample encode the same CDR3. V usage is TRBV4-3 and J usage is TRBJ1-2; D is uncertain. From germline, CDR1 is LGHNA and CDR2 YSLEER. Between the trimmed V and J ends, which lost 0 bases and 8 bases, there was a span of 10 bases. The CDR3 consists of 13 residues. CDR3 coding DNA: TGCGCCAGCAGCCAAGATGGAGGGAGCGGCTACACCTTC. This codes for CASSQDGGSGYTF.

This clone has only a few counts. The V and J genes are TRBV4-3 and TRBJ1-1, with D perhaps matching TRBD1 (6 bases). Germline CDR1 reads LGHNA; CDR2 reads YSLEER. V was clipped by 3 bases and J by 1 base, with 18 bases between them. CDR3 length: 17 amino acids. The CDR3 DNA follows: TGCGCCAGCAGCCAGACCACAGGGATCGGGTCGAACACTGAAGCTTTCTTT. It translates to CASSQTTGIGSNTEAFF.

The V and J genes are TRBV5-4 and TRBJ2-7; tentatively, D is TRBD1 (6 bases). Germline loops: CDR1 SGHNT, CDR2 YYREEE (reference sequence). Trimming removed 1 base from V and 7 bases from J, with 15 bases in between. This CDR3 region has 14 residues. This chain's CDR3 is CASSLRDNRWEQYF. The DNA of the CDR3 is TGTGCCAGCAGCTTGAGGGACAACCGGTGGGAGCAGTACTTC.

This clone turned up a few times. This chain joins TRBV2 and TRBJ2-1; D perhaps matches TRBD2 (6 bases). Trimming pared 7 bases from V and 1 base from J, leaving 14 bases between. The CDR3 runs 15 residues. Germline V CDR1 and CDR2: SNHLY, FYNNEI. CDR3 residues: CASNERAVSYNEQFF. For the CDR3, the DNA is TGTGCCAGCAATGAGCGGGCGGTTTCCTACAATGAGCAGTTCTTC.

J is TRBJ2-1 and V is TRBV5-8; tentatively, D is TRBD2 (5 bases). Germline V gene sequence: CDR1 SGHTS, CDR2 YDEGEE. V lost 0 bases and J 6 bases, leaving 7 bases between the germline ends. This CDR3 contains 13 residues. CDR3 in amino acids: CASSLDRGNEQFF. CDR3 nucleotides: TGTGCCAGCAGCTTGGACCGGGGCAATGAGCAGTTCTTC.

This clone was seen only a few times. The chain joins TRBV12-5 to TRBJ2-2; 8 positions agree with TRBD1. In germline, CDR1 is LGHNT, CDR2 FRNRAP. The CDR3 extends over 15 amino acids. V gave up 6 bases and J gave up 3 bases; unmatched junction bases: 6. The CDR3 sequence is CASGLGTGYTGELFF. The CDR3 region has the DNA TGTGCTAGTGGCCTAGGGACAGGTTACACCGGGGAGCTGTTTTTT.

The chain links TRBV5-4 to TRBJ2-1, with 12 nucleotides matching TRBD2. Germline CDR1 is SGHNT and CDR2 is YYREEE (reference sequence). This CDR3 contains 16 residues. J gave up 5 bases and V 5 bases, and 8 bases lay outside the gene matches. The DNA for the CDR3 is TGTGCCAGCAGTTGGACTAGCGGGAATCTAGACAATGAGCAGTTCTTC. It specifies CASSWTSGNLDNEQFF.

The CDR3 DNA reads TGTGCCAGCAGCGTAGAGGGACAGCCCACAGATACGCAGTATTTT. It translates to CASSVEGQPTDTQYF. This chain links TRBV9 with TRBJ2-3, with 7 bases that match TRBD1. V gave up 0 bases and J gave up 2 bases; unmatched junction bases: 3. Germline CDR1 and CDR2: SGDLS and YYNGEE. This CDR3 has 15 amino acids.

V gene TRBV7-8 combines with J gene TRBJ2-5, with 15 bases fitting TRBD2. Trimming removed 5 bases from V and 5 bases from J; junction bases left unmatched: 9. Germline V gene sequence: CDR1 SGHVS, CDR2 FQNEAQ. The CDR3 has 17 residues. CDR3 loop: CASSGGLAGGPLETQYF. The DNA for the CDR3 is TGTGCCAGCAGCGGCGGACTAGCGGGAGGGCCTTTGGAGACCCAGTACTTC.

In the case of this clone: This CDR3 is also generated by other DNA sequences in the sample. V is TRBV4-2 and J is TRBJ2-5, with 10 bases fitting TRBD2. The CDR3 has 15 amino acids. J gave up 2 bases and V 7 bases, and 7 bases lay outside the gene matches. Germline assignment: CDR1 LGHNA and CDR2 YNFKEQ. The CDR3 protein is CASTTSGGAQETQYF. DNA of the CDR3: TGTGCCAGCACTACAAGCGGGGGGGCGCAAGAGACCCAGTACTTC.

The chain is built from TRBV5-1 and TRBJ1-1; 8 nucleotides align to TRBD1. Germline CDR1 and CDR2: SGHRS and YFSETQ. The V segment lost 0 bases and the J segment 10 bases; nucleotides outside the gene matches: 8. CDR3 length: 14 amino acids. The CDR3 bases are TGCGCCAGCAGCTTGGGGACAGGGATGGGAAGAGCTTTCTTT. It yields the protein CASSLGTGMGRAFF.

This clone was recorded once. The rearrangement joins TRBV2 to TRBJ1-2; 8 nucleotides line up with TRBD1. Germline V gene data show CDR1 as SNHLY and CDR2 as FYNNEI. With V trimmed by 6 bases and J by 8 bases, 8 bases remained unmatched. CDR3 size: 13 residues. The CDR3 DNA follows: TGTGCCAGCAGCGGGCAGGGGGCAGAGGGCTACACCTTC. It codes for CASSGQGAEGYTF.

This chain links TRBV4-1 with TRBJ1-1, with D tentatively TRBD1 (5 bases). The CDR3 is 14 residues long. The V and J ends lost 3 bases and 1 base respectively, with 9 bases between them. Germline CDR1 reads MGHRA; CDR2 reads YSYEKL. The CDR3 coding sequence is TGCGCCAGCAGCCAGGGGAGGGGGAACACTGAAGCTTTCTTT. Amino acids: CASSQGRGNTEAFF.

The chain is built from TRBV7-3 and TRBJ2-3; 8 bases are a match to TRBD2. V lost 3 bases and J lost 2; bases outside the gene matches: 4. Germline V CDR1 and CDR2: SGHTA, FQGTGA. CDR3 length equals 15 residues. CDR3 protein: CASSFSGGDTDTQYF. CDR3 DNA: TGTGCCAGCAGCTTCAGCGGGGGCGACACAGATACGCAGTATTTT. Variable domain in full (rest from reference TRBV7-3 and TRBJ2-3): GAGVSQTPSNKVTEKGKYVELRCDPISGHTALYWYRQSLGQGPEFLIYFQGTGAADDSGLPNDRFFAVRPEGSVSTLKIQRTERGDSAVYLCASSFSGGDTDTQYFGPGTRLTVL.

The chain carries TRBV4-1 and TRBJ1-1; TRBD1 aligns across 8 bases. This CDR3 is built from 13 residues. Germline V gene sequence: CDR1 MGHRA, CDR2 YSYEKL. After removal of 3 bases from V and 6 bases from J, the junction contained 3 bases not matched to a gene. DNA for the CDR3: TGCGCCAGCAGCCAGGCGACAGGGGCTGAAGCTTTCTTT. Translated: CASSQATGAEAFF.

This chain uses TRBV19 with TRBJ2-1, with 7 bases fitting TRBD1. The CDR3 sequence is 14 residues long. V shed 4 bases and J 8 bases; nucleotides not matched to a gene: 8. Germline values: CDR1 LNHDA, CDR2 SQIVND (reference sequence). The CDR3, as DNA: TGTGCCAGTAGTAGCCAGGGGGTAGCACATGAGCAGTTCTTC. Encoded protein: CASSSQGVAHEQFF. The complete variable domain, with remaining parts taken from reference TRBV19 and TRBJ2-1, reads DGGITQSPKYLFRKEGQNVTLSCEQNLNHDAMYWYRQDPGQGLRLIYYSQIVNDFQKGDIAEGYSVSREKKESFPLTVTSAQKNPTAFYLCASSSQGVAHEQFFGPGTRLTVL.

The CDR3 DNA is TGTGCCAGCAGCTACCCGGGACTAGCCTCTGAAGATGAGCAGTTCTTC. Protein sequence: CASSYPGLASEDEQFF. The J gene is TRBJ2-1, the V gene TRBV5-8, with TRBD2 matching over 9 bases. V shed 3 bases, J shed 8 bases, and the junction held 12 bases outside the gene matches. The CDR3 is made up of 16 amino acids. In germline, CDR1 is SGHTS, CDR2 YDEGEE.

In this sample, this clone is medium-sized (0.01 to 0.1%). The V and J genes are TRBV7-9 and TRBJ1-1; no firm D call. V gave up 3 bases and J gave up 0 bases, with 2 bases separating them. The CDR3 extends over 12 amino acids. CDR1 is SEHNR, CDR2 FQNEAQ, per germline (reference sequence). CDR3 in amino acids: CASSLMNTEAFF. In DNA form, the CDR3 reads TGTGCCAGCAGCTTGATGAACACTGAAGCTTTCTTT.

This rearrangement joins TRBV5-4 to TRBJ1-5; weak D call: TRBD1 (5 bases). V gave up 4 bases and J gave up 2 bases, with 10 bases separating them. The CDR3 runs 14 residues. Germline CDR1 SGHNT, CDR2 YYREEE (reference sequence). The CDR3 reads CASSLGGGNQPQHF. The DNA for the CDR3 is TGTGCCAGCAGCCTCGGAGGGGGCAATCAGCCCCAGCATTTT.

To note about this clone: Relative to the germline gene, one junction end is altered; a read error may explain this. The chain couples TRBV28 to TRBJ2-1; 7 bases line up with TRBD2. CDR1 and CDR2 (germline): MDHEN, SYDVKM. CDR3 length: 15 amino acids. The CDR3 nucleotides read TGTGCCAGCAGTTTGGTTCGGCTAGCGGTTAATGAGCAGCTCTTC. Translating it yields CASSLVRLAVNEQLF. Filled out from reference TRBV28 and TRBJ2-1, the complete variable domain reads DVKVTQSSRYLVKRTGEKVFLECVQDMDHENMFWYRQDPGLGLRLIYFSYDVKMKEKGDIPEGYSVSREKKERFSLILESASTNQTSMYLCASSLVRLAVNEQLFGPGTRLTVL.

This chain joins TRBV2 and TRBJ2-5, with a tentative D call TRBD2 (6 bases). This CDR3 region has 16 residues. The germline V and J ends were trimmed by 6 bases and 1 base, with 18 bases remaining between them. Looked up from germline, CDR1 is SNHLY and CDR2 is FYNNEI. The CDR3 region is CASRPGSREVQETQYF. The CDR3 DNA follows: TGTGCCAGCAGACCCGGGTCCAGGGAGGTCCAAGAGACCCAGTACTTC.

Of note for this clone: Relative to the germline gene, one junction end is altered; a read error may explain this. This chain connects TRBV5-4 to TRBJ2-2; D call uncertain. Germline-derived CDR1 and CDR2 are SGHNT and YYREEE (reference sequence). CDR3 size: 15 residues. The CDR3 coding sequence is TGTGCCAGCAGATTGGAGACTGAAAGGGCCGGGGAGCTGTTTTTT. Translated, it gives CASRLETERAGELFF. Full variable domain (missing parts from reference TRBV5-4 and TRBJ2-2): ETGVTQSPTHLIKTRGQQVTLRCSSQSGHNTVSWYQQALGQGPQFIFQYYREEENGRGNFPPRFSGLQFPNYSSELNVNALELDDSALYLCASRLETERAGELFFGEGSRLTVL.

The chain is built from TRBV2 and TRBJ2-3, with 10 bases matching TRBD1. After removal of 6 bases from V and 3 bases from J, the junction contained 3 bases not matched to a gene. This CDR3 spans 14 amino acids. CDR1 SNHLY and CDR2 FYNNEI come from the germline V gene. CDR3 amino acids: CASRADRGTDTQYF. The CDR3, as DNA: TGTGCCAGCAGGGCGGACAGGGGGACAGATACGCAGTATTTT.

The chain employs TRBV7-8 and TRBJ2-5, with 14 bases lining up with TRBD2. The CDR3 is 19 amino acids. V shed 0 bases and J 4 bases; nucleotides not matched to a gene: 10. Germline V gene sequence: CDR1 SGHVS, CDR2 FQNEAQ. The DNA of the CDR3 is TGTGCCAGCAGCTTAGCGCCGACTAGCGGGAGGGCCAGCCGAGAGACCCAGTACTTC. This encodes CASSLAPTSGRASRETQYF.

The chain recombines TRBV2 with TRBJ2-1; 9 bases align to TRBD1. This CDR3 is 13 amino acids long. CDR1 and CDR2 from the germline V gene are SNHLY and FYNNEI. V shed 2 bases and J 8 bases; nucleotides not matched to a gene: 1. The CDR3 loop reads CASSETGGHEQFF. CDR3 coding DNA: TGTGCCAGCAGTGAAACAGGGGGCCATGAGCAGTTCTTC.